The rows below give T cell receptor beta chains drawn from one sample of a study of shared clonotypes between healthy human individuals. Sequenced by immunoSEQ multiplex PCR; TCRdb stores in-frame clones only, minus some. The sample shows 2 million to 2.5 million clones, around 96% of them seen only once. Sequencing used naive CD8+ T cells sorted from blood. These receptors came from a man younger than 35 in good health. Each CDR3 is given with its conserved first and last residue. Each record gives: V gene, J gene, D gene, clone size, CDR3 DNA, CDR3 protein. The D gene is left open where the match is weak. Clone size appears in some rows only: once, few, many, or a class for an expanded clone.

V gene: TRBV5-7; J gene: TRBJ1-4; D gene: NA; clone size: NA; CDR3 DNA: TGTGCCAGCAGCTTCCCAGGGAGGGTAGAAAAACTGTTTTTT; CDR3 protein: CASSFPGRVEKLFF
V gene: TRBV18; J gene: TRBJ1-1; D gene: TRBD1; clone size: NA; CDR3 DNA: TGTGCCAGCTCACCCGGGACAGAGAACAGCGGAAGAACTGAAGCTTTCTTT; CDR3 protein: CASSPGTENSGRTEAFF
V gene: TRBV6-5; J gene: TRBJ1-1; D gene: NA; clone size: once; CDR3 DNA: TGTGCCAGCTCCCTTGGGGTCGGGCTGAACACTGAAGCTTTCTTT; CDR3 protein: CASSLGVGLNTEAFF
V gene: TRBV30; J gene: TRBJ2-5; D gene: NA; clone size: NA; CDR3 DNA: TGTGCCTGGAGGGAGGCCAGGGACTTTCAAGAGACCCAGTACTTC; CDR3 protein: CAWREARDFQETQYF
V gene: TRBV10-1; J gene: TRBJ2-5; D gene: TRBD2; clone size: NA; CDR3 DNA: TGCGCCAGCAGTGAGTCGATGGGACTAGGGAGCAAAGAGACCCAGTACTTC; CDR3 protein: CASSESMGLGSKETQYF
V gene: TRBV30; J gene: TRBJ1-4; D gene: NA; clone size: NA; CDR3 DNA: TGTGCCTGGAGTGTAGGTTTTAATGAAAAACTGTTTTTT; CDR3 protein: CAWSVGFNEKLFF
V gene: TRBV11-2; J gene: TRBJ2-7; D gene: NA; clone size: NA; CDR3 DNA: TGTGCCAGCAGCCCCATGGGGGACGAGCAGTACTTC; CDR3 protein: CASSPMGDEQYF
V gene: TRBV7-9; J gene: TRBJ2-1; D gene: TRBD2; clone size: NA; CDR3 DNA: TGTGCCAGCAGCTTATTTCTTAGCGGGGCCCCCAATGAGCAGTTCTTC; CDR3 protein: CASSLFLSGAPNEQFF
V gene: TRBV12-5; J gene: TRBJ2-1; D gene: NA; clone size: few; CDR3 DNA: TGTGCTAGTGGTTTGGGCAATGAGCAGTTCTTC; CDR3 protein: CASGLGNEQFF
V gene: TRBV5-8; J gene: TRBJ1-2; D gene: NA; clone size: NA; CDR3 DNA: TGTGCCAGCAGCTTGGGCTCCAGGGAGGGGGACTATGGCTACACCTTC; CDR3 protein: CASSLGSREGDYGYTF
V gene: TRBV7-6; J gene: TRBJ2-6; D gene: NA; clone size: NA; CDR3 DNA: TGTGCCAGCAGCACCATCTCTGGGGCCAACGTCCTGACTTTC; CDR3 protein: CASSTISGANVLTF
V gene: TRBV10-2; J gene: TRBJ2-7; D gene: NA; clone size: NA; CDR3 DNA: TGCGCCAGCAGTGACACGTCAGGACGGTACGAGCAGTACTTC; CDR3 protein: CASSDTSGRYEQYF
V gene: TRBV4-3; J gene: TRBJ2-7; D gene: NA; clone size: once; CDR3 DNA: TGCGCCAGCAGCCAAGAGGCAGGGTACGAGCAGTACTTC; CDR3 protein: CASSQEAGYEQYF
V gene: TRBV5-6; J gene: TRBJ2-7; D gene: TRBD1; clone size: few; CDR3 DNA: TGTGCCAGCAGCCCAGGGACAGCCTACGAGCAGTACTTC; CDR3 protein: CASSPGTAYEQYF
V gene: TRBV4-1; J gene: TRBJ1-1; D gene: NA; clone size: NA; CDR3 DNA: TGCGCCAGCAACCTGGTGGCAGGGCAAAACACTGAAGCTTTCTTT; CDR3 protein: CASNLVAGQNTEAFF
V gene: TRBV28; J gene: TRBJ2-2; D gene: NA; clone size: NA; CDR3 DNA: TGTGCCAGCAGTTTATTCACAGGGAACACCGGGGAGCTGTTTTTT; CDR3 protein: CASSLFTGNTGELFF
V gene: TRBV28; J gene: TRBJ2-7; D gene: NA; clone size: NA; CDR3 DNA: TGTGCCAGCAGTATCTCGGACAGACGCTACGAGCAGTACTTC; CDR3 protein: CASSISDRRYEQYF
V gene: TRBV10-2; J gene: TRBJ2-3; D gene: TRBD2; clone size: NA; CDR3 DNA: TGCGCCAGCAGTGACCTAGCGGGGCTAGGGGATACGCAGTATTTT; CDR3 protein: CASSDLAGLGDTQYF
V gene: TRBV15; J gene: TRBJ2-5; D gene: NA; clone size: NA; CDR3 DNA: TGTGCCACCAGCAGAAATCCGTGGCTGAACCAAGAGACCCAGTACTTC; CDR3 protein: CATSRNPWLNQETQYF
V gene: TRBV27; J gene: TRBJ2-1; D gene: NA; clone size: NA; CDR3 DNA: TGTGCCAGCAGTTTATCTTCCTACAATGAGCAGTTCTTC; CDR3 protein: CASSLSSYNEQFF
V gene: TRBV5-6; J gene: TRBJ2-7; D gene: TRBD2; clone size: NA; CDR3 DNA: TGTGCCAGCAGTCGGCGGGAGAGCTCCTACGAGCAGTACTTC; CDR3 protein: CASSRRESSYEQYF
V gene: TRBV5-4; J gene: TRBJ2-2; D gene: TRBD1; clone size: NA; CDR3 DNA: TGTGCCAGCAGCCTCGGGACAGGGGGTCAAACCGGGGAGCTGTTTTTT; CDR3 protein: CASSLGTGGQTGELFF
V gene: TRBV29-1; J gene: TRBJ2-7; D gene: TRBD1; clone size: NA; CDR3 DNA: TGCAGCGTTGGATCGGGACAGATCCTCTACGAGCAGTACTTC; CDR3 protein: CSVGSGQILYEQYF
V gene: TRBV28; J gene: TRBJ2-5; D gene: NA; clone size: NA; CDR3 DNA: TGTGCCAGCAGATTAGGGCTACAAGAGACCCAGTACTTC; CDR3 protein: CASRLGLQETQYF
V gene: TRBV28; J gene: TRBJ1-2; D gene: NA; clone size: NA; CDR3 DNA: TGTGCCAGCAGTCCGGGATCCCTCTATGGCTACACCTTC; CDR3 protein: CASSPGSLYGYTF
V gene: TRBV13; J gene: TRBJ1-5; D gene: NA; clone size: once; CDR3 DNA: TGTGCCAGCAGCTTCGGACAGAGCAATCAGCCCCAGCATTTT; CDR3 protein: CASSFGQSNQPQHF
V gene: TRBV5-1; J gene: TRBJ1-1; D gene: NA; clone size: NA; CDR3 DNA: TGCGCCAGCAGCTTGTTATCGGGGGCTGAAGCTTTCTTT; CDR3 protein: CASSLLSGAEAFF
V gene: TRBV5-8; J gene: TRBJ1-5; D gene: NA; clone size: NA; CDR3 DNA: TGTGCCAGCAGCTTGGTGGGCAGAGATCAGCCCCAGCATTTT; CDR3 protein: CASSLVGRDQPQHF
V gene: TRBV7-9; J gene: TRBJ1-3; D gene: NA; clone size: NA; CDR3 DNA: TGTGCCAGCCAGGAGGGCCTCTCTGGAAACACCATATATTTT; CDR3 protein: CASQEGLSGNTIYF
V gene: TRBV27; J gene: TRBJ2-7; D gene: TRBD1; clone size: NA; CDR3 DNA: TGTGCCAGCAGTCCCGACAGGGGGAACGAGCAGTACTTC; CDR3 protein: CASSPDRGNEQYF
V gene: TRBV4-3; J gene: TRBJ2-5; D gene: NA; clone size: NA; CDR3 DNA: TGCGCCAGCAGCCAAGTAGGGTCTGTCGCAGAGACCCAGTACTTC; CDR3 protein: CASSQVGSVAETQYF
V gene: TRBV19; J gene: TRBJ1-5; D gene: NA; clone size: NA; CDR3 DNA: TGTGCCAGTAGTCGCAGTATCTACAATCAGCCCCAGCATTTT; CDR3 protein: CASSRSIYNQPQHF
V gene: TRBV7-3; J gene: TRBJ1-1; D gene: NA; clone size: NA; CDR3 DNA: TGTGCCAGCAGCCCAGCCCTGAACACTGAAGCTTTCTTT; CDR3 protein: CASSPALNTEAFF
V gene: TRBV9; J gene: TRBJ1-1; D gene: NA; clone size: NA; CDR3 DNA: TGTGCCAGCAGCGACCGGGACTCAAACAGGGCTTTCTTT; CDR3 protein: CASSDRDSNRAFF
V gene: TRBV6-6; J gene: TRBJ2-7; D gene: NA; clone size: once; CDR3 DNA: TGTGCCAGCAGTTCTGAGGTCGTTGCCTACGAGCAGTACTTC; CDR3 protein: CASSSEVVAYEQYF
V gene: TRBV5-6; J gene: TRBJ2-7; D gene: NA; clone size: NA; CDR3 DNA: TGTGCCAGCAGTTCACAGTTCTACGAGCAGTACTTC; CDR3 protein: CASSSQFYEQYF
V gene: TRBV7-2; J gene: TRBJ2-1; D gene: TRBD2; clone size: NA; CDR3 DNA: TGTGCCAGCAGCTTATATGGTAGCGGGATTTCCTACAATGAGCAGTTCTTC; CDR3 protein: CASSLYGSGISYNEQFF
V gene: TRBV19; J gene: TRBJ2-3; D gene: TRBD1; clone size: NA; CDR3 DNA: TGTGCCAGTAGTATAAAGGGGGCAACAGATACGCAGTATTTT; CDR3 protein: CASSIKGATDTQYF
V gene: TRBV6-6; J gene: TRBJ1-2; D gene: TRBD1; clone size: NA; CDR3 DNA: TGTGCCAGCGGATCGGACAGGTTTTATGGCTACACCTTC; CDR3 protein: CASGSDRFYGYTF
V gene: TRBV5-1; J gene: TRBJ2-5; D gene: NA; clone size: NA; CDR3 DNA: TGCGCCAGCAGCTTCCCAGGGTCGGGGGAGACCCAGTACTTC; CDR3 protein: CASSFPGSGETQYF
V gene: TRBV28; J gene: TRBJ2-5; D gene: NA; clone size: NA; CDR3 DNA: TGTGCCAGCAGACGGGATAGCGAAGAGACCCAGTACTTC; CDR3 protein: CASRRDSEETQYF
V gene: TRBV27; J gene: TRBJ2-7; D gene: NA; clone size: once; CDR3 DNA: TGTGCCAGCAGTTTAGTGGGAGGGGGCTCCTACGAGCAGTACTTC; CDR3 protein: CASSLVGGGSYEQYF
V gene: TRBV7-2; J gene: TRBJ2-7; D gene: NA; clone size: NA; CDR3 DNA: TGTGCCAGCAGCTTAGGGGTAAGGATGGAGGGATATTACGAGCAGTACTTC; CDR3 protein: CASSLGVRMEGYYEQYF
V gene: TRBV13; J gene: TRBJ2-4; D gene: TRBD1; clone size: NA; CDR3 DNA: TGTGCCAGCAGCTCTACAGGGGACGGCAAAAACATTCAGTACTTC; CDR3 protein: CASSSTGDGKNIQYF
V gene: TRBV4-1; J gene: TRBJ1-1; D gene: NA; clone size: NA; CDR3 DNA: TGCGCCAGCAGCCAAGAGGGCCTCACGACCCGGGCAGACGCTTTCTTT; CDR3 protein: CASSQEGLTTRADAFF
V gene: TRBV5-1; J gene: TRBJ2-3; D gene: TRBD1; clone size: NA; CDR3 DNA: TGCGCCAGCAGCTTGGAGTCGAGGACAGGGCGTGCAGATACGCAGTATTTT; CDR3 protein: CASSLESRTGRADTQYF
V gene: TRBV5-8; J gene: TRBJ1-6; D gene: TRBD1; clone size: NA; CDR3 DNA: TGTGCCAGCAGCTCAGAACAGGGGGTTTTTTCACCCCTCCACTTT; CDR3 protein: CASSSEQGVFSPLHF
V gene: TRBV7-9; J gene: TRBJ2-7; D gene: TRBD1; clone size: once; CDR3 DNA: TGTGCCAGCAGCTCCCGGGACAGAGAAACCTACGAGCAGTACTTC; CDR3 protein: CASSSRDRETYEQYF
V gene: TRBV10-3; J gene: TRBJ1-1; D gene: TRBD1; clone size: NA; CDR3 DNA: TGTGCCATCAGTGAGAAGTGGACAGGGGTGACTGAAGCTTTCTTT; CDR3 protein: CAISEKWTGVTEAFF
V gene: TRBV6-5; J gene: TRBJ1-3; D gene: TRBD1; clone size: NA; CDR3 DNA: TGTGCCAGCTGTCAGGGGGCTGGAAACACCATATATTTT; CDR3 protein: CASCQGAGNTIYF
V gene: TRBV2; J gene: TRBJ2-2; D gene: TRBD2; clone size: NA; CDR3 DNA: TGTGCCAGCAGTCCTTGGGTAGCGGGGGCCTCGAACACCGGGGAGCTGTTTTTT; CDR3 protein: CASSPWVAGASNTGELFF
V gene: TRBV5-6; J gene: TRBJ2-7; D gene: TRBD1; clone size: NA; CDR3 DNA: TGTGCCAGCCGAAAATCATCTCGGACAGGGGCTTTCTACGAGCAGTACTTC; CDR3 protein: CASRKSSRTGAFYEQYF